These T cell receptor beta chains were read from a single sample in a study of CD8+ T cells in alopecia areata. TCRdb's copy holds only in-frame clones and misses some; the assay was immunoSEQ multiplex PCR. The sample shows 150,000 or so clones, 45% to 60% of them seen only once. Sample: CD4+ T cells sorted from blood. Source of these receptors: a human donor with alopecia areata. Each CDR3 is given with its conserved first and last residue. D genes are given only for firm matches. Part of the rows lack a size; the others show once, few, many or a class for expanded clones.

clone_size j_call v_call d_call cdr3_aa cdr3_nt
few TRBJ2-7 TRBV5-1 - CASSLAGAGLDF TGCGCCAGCAGCTTGGCCGGGGCTGGACTTGACTTC
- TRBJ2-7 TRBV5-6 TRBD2 CASNGRESTYEQYF TGTGCCAGCAACGGGAGGGAATCGACCTACGAGCAGTACTTC
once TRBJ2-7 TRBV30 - CAWSYKGREQYF TGTGCCTGGTCCTATAAGGGTCGGGAGCAGTACTTC
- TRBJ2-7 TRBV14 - CASSHSYEQYF TGTGCCAGCAGCCACTCCTACGAGCAGTACTTC
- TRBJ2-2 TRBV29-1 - CSATVGTGELFF TGCAGCGCCACAGTCGGCACCGGGGAGCTGTTTTTT
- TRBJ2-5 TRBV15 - CATSRGGTQYF TGTGCCACCAGCAGAGGGGGGACCCAGTACTTC
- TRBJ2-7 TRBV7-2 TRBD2 CASSFRGSSGSRGEQYF TGTGCCAGCAGCTTTCGAGGGTCTAGCGGGAGTCGGGGCGAGCAGTACTTC
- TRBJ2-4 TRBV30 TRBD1 CAWSVPGGLRENIQYF TGTGCCTGGAGTGTACCAGGGGGCTTAAGGGAAAACATTCAGTACTTC
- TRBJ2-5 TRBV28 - CASAFNAWDGARTQETQYF TGTGCCAGCGCCTTTAATGCGTGGGACGGGGCGCGAACGCAAGAGACCCAGTACTTC
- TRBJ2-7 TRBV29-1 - CSVEGLDSGSLNEQYF TGCAGCGTTGAAGGGTTGGACAGTGGGTCTCTGAACGAGCAGTACTTC
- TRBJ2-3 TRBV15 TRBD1 CATEDRRGTDTQYF TGTGCCACGGAGGACAGGAGAGGCACAGATACGCAGTATTTT
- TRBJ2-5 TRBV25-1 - CASSKETQYF TGTGCCAGCAGTAAAGAGACCCAGTACTTC
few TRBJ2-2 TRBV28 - CASMVRPNTGELFF TGTGCCAGCATGGTCAGACCGAACACCGGGGAGCTGTTTTTT
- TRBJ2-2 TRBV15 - CATSKGPGELFF TGTGCCACCAGTAAAGGGCCCGGGGAGCTGTTTTTT
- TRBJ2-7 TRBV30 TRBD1 CAWSGQGNPFEQYF TGTGCCTGGAGTGGACAGGGGAATCCCTTCGAGCAGTACTTC
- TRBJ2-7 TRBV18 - CASSPPVGF TGTGCCAGCTCACCGCCTGTTGGCTTC
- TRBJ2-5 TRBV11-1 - CASRRHQETQYF TGTGCCAGCAGAAGGCATCAAGAGACCCAGTACTTC
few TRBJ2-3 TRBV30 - CALKRGDTQYF TGTGCCTTAAAGAGGGGAGATACGCAGTATTTT
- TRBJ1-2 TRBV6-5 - CASRVGESGYTF TGTGCCAGCAGAGTCGGGGAATCTGGCTACACCTTC
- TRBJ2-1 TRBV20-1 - CSARDLHEQFF TGCAGTGCTAGAGATCTCCATGAGCAGTTCTTC
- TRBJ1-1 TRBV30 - CAWRGTGTEAFF TGTGCCTGGAGGGGAACGGGGACTGAAGCTTTCTTT
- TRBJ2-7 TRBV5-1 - CASSLGRGGHEQYF TGCGCCAGCAGCTTGGGCAGGGGAGGCCACGAGCAGTACTTC
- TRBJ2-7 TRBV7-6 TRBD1 CASSWGQGIMNEQYF TGTGCCAGCAGCTGGGGACAGGGGATTATGAACGAGCAGTACTTC
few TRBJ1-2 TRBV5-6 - CASSLGPSEFYGYTF TGTGCCAGCAGCTTGGGTCCCTCAGAATTCTATGGCTACACCTTC
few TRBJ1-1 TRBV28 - CASSLRSVAFF TGTGCCAGCAGTTTACGGAGTGTAGCTTTCTTT
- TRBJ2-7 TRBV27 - CASSVRDETYEQYF TGTGCCAGCAGTGTCCGGGACGAGACCTACGAGCAGTACTTC
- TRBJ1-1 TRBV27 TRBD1 CASSLWKQGVTEAFF TGTGCCAGCAGCCTCTGGAAACAGGGGGTCACTGAAGCTTTCTTT
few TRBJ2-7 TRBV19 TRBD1 CASSIGQGAYEQYF TGTGCCAGTAGTATCGGACAGGGCGCCTACGAGCAGTACTTC
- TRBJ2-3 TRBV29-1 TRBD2 CSVDRLAGGETDTQYF TGCAGCGTTGACAGATTAGCGGGCGGGGAGACAGATACGCAGTATTTT
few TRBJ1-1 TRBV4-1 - CASSQGENTEAFF TGCGCCAGCAGCCAAGGGGAGAACACTGAAGCTTTCTTT
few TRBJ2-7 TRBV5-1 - CASSLAGSSYEQYF TGCGCCAGCAGCTTGGCAGGGTCATCCTACGAGCAGTACTTC
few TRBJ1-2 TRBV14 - CASSQGHGYAGGYTF TGTGCCAGCAGCCAAGGACATGGATACGCGGGCGGCTACACCTTC